This TCR beta chain was obtained from a study of pediatric ulcerative colitis (dated by TCRdb to the late 2010s). Turning to the overall study: About 7 ulcerative colitis patients had pancolitis and two had left-sided colitis, with histology consistent with ulcerative colitis in all. From roughly 9 newly diagnosed, treatment-naive pediatric ulcerative colitis patients and a handful of non-IBD control children, paired blood and rectal samples were collected. By Pediatric Ulcerative Colitis Activity Index, mild disease was classified in two patients, moderate disease in four and acute severe colitis in three.

Using the immunoSEQ TRB Survey service, rearranged CDR3 beta regions were amplified from genomic DNA with multiplex V and J primers. To keep sequencing depth the same across samples, survey-level depth of up to 500,000 reads per sample was applied. The libraries were purified and pooled, then sequenced using Illumina technology. The paper's processing steps were these. Productive clonality, sample overlap, pairwise scatters, CDR3 beta length, V/D/J gene usage and productiveness were all assessed with the immunoSEQ online tools. Calculated diversity was the number of unique rearrangements divided by total templates times 100; Shannon and Simpson indices were also computed. Principal component analysis used the R prcomp function and ggbiplot package on Z-score normalized data. Morisita's index was used to quantify blood-rectal clonal overlap within each subject. TCRdb mirrors the immuneACCESS table, restricted to in-frame sequences. Some clones are absent from its copies; in checked studies, under half trace to an unresolved V gene, and the reason for the others is unknown. From that table come the V and J calls and clone size; the DNA was used to work out D and trimming. This sample lists 20,000 to 25,000 clones; about 71% were detected once. The ten largest make up 15% to 18% of the sample.

From the germline V gene (reference sequence), CDR1 is MNHNY and CDR2 is SVGAGI. V is reduced by 2 bases and J by 6 bases, leaving a spacing of 4 bases between them. The CDR3 holds 11 amino acids from the cysteine to the phenylalanine. The DNA shown is the 33-base CDR3, in frame from base 1. One to two pinch biopsies were taken from the rectum for research during colonoscopy. Before the diagnostic colonoscopy, none of the ulcerative colitis patients had been given any immunosuppressive medication. Before DNA was isolated, the rectal biopsies underwent proteinase K digestion. The Wizard kit (Promega) was used to extract genomic DNA from the blood and intestinal samples. About this clone itself: What antigen it recognizes has not been identified. The sample holds no much larger clone one base away, and base qualities are not on file.

Summary of the overall study and its limitations: For technical reasons, the blood samples of a couple of patients yielded substantially fewer templates, so those samples were excluded from the blood-rectal overlap analysis. Because repertoires were derived from total lymphocyte DNA, patterns in rare subsets such as regulatory T cells may not have been reflected. Only a handful of individuals were included in the healthy control group, which was small. Controls, mild-moderate and acute severe colitis patients were separated by rectal repertoire features, and reduced rectal diversity due to clonal expansions was observed in acute severe colitis. Rectal pinch biopsies may have included blood-derived T cells, especially in patients with overt colitis. Clonal overlap between a subject's own blood and rectum was significantly greater in ulcerative colitis patients than in controls, which suggests more T cell trafficking to inflamed tissue. Two rectal CDR3 clonotypes were detected in all ulcerative colitis patients and were not detected in any of the controls.

This clonotype originated in a boy aged 5-17 years with severe ulcerative colitis. The sample taken for sequencing was gut tissue. The chain joins TRBV6-6 to TRBJ2-5, with an unclear D gene assignment. The sequence in DNA is TGTGCCAGCAGTTACGCAAAGACCCAGTACTTC. It translates to CASSYAKTQYF.